This entry is about one T cell receptor beta chain. This sample stems from a study of cytomegalovirus exposure and HLA in healthy donors. The CDR3 has 12 residues. Germline values: CDR1 SGHTA, CDR2 FQGNSA. V dropped 3 bases and J dropped 10; count of bases not matched to a gene: 4. Use of 60 Vbeta and 13 Jbeta primers characterized the PCR. Sequencing used immunoSEQ multiplex PCR; TCRdb keeps in-frame clones, though not all of them. The table lists about 60,000 clones, around two thirds of them singletons. Sequencing used PBMCs. The sequence was collected from a woman aged 60-75 years in good health and CMV-seropositive. This chain links TRBV7-2 with TRBJ1-1; 8 bases are shared with TRBD1. The CDR3 coding sequence is TGTGCCAGCAGCTTCCCACAGGGGGTAGCTTTCTTT. Protein: CASSFPQGVAFF.